Listed below are T cell receptor beta chains from one sample, sequenced in a study of cytomegalovirus exposure and HLA in healthy donors. Assay: immunoSEQ multiplex PCR; the TCRdb copy retains only in-frame clones and omits some. The profile shows some 200,000 clones, 70% to 80% of them singletons. Material: PBMCs. The receptors derive from a woman between 50 and 59 years old in good health and CMV-seronegative. The CDR3 runs from the conserved cysteine through the conserved F or W. Fields, in order: CDR3 protein, CDR3 DNA, J gene, D gene, V gene, clone size. The D gene is left open where the match is weak. The size field is filled for only some rows; it gives once, few, many or a size class.

CDR3: CASSQITRNSADTQYF
DNA: TGCGCCAGCAGCCAAATAACTAGGAATTCTGCGGATACGCAGTATTTT
J: TRBJ2-3
D: .
V: TRBV4-1
size: .

CDR3: CASSGGQGGNSPLHF
DNA: TGTGCCAGCAGCGGAGGACAGGGAGGTAATTCGCCCCTCCACTTT
J: TRBJ1-6
D: TRBD1
V: TRBV9
size: .

CDR3: CASSETSLREQYF
DNA: TGTGCCAGCAGTGAAACGTCCCTGCGGGAGCAGTACTTC
J: TRBJ2-7
D: .
V: TRBV6-1
size: few

CDR3: CASSFKGQGQPQHF
DNA: TGTGCCAGCAGTTTTAAGGGACAGGGACAGCCCCAGCATTTT
J: TRBJ1-5
D: TRBD1
V: TRBV7-2
size: .

CDR3: CASSYQGLSYEQYF
DNA: TGTGCCAGCAGTTACCAGGGACTCTCCTACGAGCAGTACTTC
J: TRBJ2-7
D: .
V: TRBV6-5
size: .

CDR3: CASSLAPTSGRGYEQFF
DNA: TGTGCCAGCAGCTTGGCCCCCACTAGCGGGAGAGGGTATGAGCAGTTCTTC
J: TRBJ2-1
D: TRBD2
V: TRBV5-4
size: .

CDR3: CASRSFYGYTF
DNA: TGTGCCAGCAGGTCTTTTTATGGCTACACCTTC
J: TRBJ1-2
D: .
V: TRBV27
size: .

CDR3: CASSNRGRRANEKLFF
DNA: TGTGCCAGCAGCAACAGGGGAAGGCGAGCTAATGAAAAACTGTTTTTT
J: TRBJ1-4
D: TRBD1
V: TRBV5-8
size: .

CDR3: CASSPTSGSPETQYF
DNA: TGCGCCAGCAGCCCCACTAGCGGGAGCCCGGAGACCCAGTACTTC
J: TRBJ2-5
D: TRBD2
V: TRBV10-2
size: .

CDR3: CASSAALIDSSYEQYF
DNA: TGTGCCAGCAGCGCGGCCTTGATCGACAGCTCCTACGAGCAGTACTTC
J: TRBJ2-7
D: .
V: TRBV4-2
size: .

CDR3: CASSYSHRNTEAFF
DNA: TGTGCCAGCAGTTACTCGCACAGGAACACTGAAGCTTTCTTT
J: TRBJ1-1
D: .
V: TRBV6-5
size: .

CDR3: CASSLYNSGNTIYF
DNA: TGTGCCAGCAGCTTGTACAACTCTGGAAACACCATATATTTT
J: TRBJ1-3
D: .
V: TRBV7-6
size: .

CDR3: CASSPPDRNTEAFF
DNA: TGTGCCAGCAGCCCCCCCGACAGGAACACTGAAGCTTTCTTT
J: TRBJ1-1
D: .
V: TRBV7-8
size: .

CDR3: CASSLGFRVGQETQYF
DNA: TGTGCCAGCAGTTTAGGTTTCAGGGTGGGCCAAGAGACCCAGTACTTC
J: TRBJ2-5
D: .
V: TRBV28
size: few